This TCR beta chain was captured in a study of blood T cells in healthy people across ages (dated by TCRdb to 2015 to 2017). With regard to the full study: In model experiments, template switching captured roughly one uniquely barcoded TCR beta cDNA molecule for every two T cells. Using deep sequencing normalized with unique cDNA molecular identifiers, the study measured how TCR beta repertoire diversity changes with age. The donors were split into four age groups: young (average about 15 years), middle-aged (about 40), aged (more than 60) and long-lived (82). To avoid experimental bias, donors of different ages were spread randomly across the sequencing lanes. For two donors (one aged 18 to 29 and one aged 80 or older), the study analyzed two additional independent replicas of 1 million unique cDNA reads from the same blood draw. Summary of the overall study and its limitations: As age increased, observed TCR beta diversity per million T cells dropped in a roughly linear way, and a significant reduction was already evident by age about 40. The CMV infection status of donors was not known, potentially confounding age-related changes in expanded clonotypes. Estimates of total diversity based on one million sequenced T cells were considered lower bounds and underestimates. The long-lived group showed more naive CD4+ T cells, fewer expanded clones and increased TCR diversity than the aged group, suggesting age selection. Bulk unsorted PBMC profiling prevented conclusive comparison of naive and antigen-experienced compartments. Observed TCR beta diversity correlated strongly with the percentage of naive T cells measured by flow cytometry.

The approximately 41 donors, aged roughly 6 to 90 years, were systemically healthy Caucasian individuals from Russia. Approximately 11 milliliters of peripheral blood were drawn from each donor into EDTA-treated Vacutainer tubes. Ficoll-Paque density-gradient centrifugation was used to isolate PBMCs, with at least 6 million per sample. Trizol reagent was used to extract total RNA from the PBMCs, yielding at least 5 micrograms per sample. Naive CD45RAhigh/CD27high T cell percentages were measured by flow cytometry on a PBMC aliquot from every donor. Trimming removed 3 bases from V and 10 bases from J; the gene matches leave 10 bases unexplained. Measured from the cysteine to the phenylalanine, the CDR3 is 13 residues long. The kept DNA is CDR3 alone, 39 bases in frame from the first base. CDR1 SQVTM and CDR2 ANQGSEA are derived from the germline V gene. To prepare the library, 5' RACE was applied. Data came from an Illumina HiSeq 2500. A second PCR of 7 to 11 cycles was performed with a sample-barcoded 5' primer and a J-beta primer mix. A unique molecular identifier was introduced onto each TCR beta cDNA molecule by a template-switch 5' adaptor carrying 12 random nucleotides. At least 3 million CDR3-containing paired-end reads were obtained from each sample. First-strand cDNA was synthesized from all RNA with the Mint cDNA synthesis kit, primed by a TRBC-specific oligonucleotide. All cDNA was treated with uracil-DNA glycosylase and then went through a first 18-cycle PCR with the universal primers M1SS and BC2_uni_R. Per the source publication's procedure: For normalization, 1 million high-quality reads, each with a distinct molecular identifier, were randomly selected from each sample. Reads sharing molecular identifiers were discarded rather than binned into consensus sequences. MiTCR, set to a Q25 quality threshold and the strictest error-elimination algorithm, was used for CDR3 identification, clonotype clustering and error correction. A nonparametric unseen species model with Euler transformation was used to estimate lower-bound total TCR beta diversity. Using fastp trimming at Q25 and MiXCR clonotype assembly, TCRdb reanalyzed the public sequencing data and kept in-frame beta chains. Records with the same CDR3 protein are collapsed into one entry carrying the most frequent genes and DNA. What appears here as the V and J calls and clone size reflects TCRdb's work, not the paper's. In all, the sample holds 780,000 or so distinct CDR3 sequences, and roughly 50% of those were seen once. 25% to 30% of the sample goes to the ten largest clones.

As to this clonotype: No cognate antigen has been identified for it. No qualities accompany the bases; no much larger clone lies one base away.

The sample taken for sequencing was blood. The sequence was obtained from a middle-aged man in good health. The sequence links TRBV29-1 to TRBJ1-1, with 8 junctional bases fitting TRBD1. The CDR3: CSVDTTGAFGAFF. The DNA is TGCAGCGTTGATACGACAGGGGCGTTTGGAGCTTTCTTT.